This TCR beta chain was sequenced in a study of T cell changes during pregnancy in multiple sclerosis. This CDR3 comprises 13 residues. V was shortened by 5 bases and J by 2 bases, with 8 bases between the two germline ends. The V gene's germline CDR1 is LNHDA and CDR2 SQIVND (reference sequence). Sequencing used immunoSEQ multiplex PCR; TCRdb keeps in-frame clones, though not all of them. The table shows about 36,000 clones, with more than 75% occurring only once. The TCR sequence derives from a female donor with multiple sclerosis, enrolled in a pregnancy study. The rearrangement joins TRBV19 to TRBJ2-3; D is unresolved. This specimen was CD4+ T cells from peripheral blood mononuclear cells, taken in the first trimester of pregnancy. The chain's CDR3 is CASSVSHTDTQYF. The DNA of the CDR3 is TGTGCCAGTAGTGTGTCCCACACAGATACGCAGTATTTT.